A selection of T cell receptor beta chains follows, all from one sample in a study of cytomegalovirus exposure and HLA in healthy donors. Profiled with immunoSEQ multiplex PCR; TCRdb holds only in-frame clones, not every one. Of some 45,000 clones listed, about 90% are singletons. Sequenced sample: PBMCs. These receptors were collected from a young man in good health and CMV-seronegative. Both conserved end residues are part of each CDR3. The order of the fields is J gene, D gene, V gene, clone size, CDR3 protein, CDR3 DNA. D genes are given only for firm matches. Clone size, where shown, is once, few, many, or a class for clones that have expanded.

j_gene: TRBJ2-2; d_gene: -; v_gene: TRBV9; abundance: -; CDR3aa: CASSPRGGANTGELFF; CDR3nt: TGTGCCAGCAGCCCTCGAGGGGGGGCGAACACCGGGGAGCTGTTTTTT
j_gene: TRBJ2-7; d_gene: TRBD2; v_gene: TRBV5-5; abundance: -; CDR3aa: CASSGGTSGEYEQYF; CDR3nt: TGTGCCAGCAGCGGCGGGACTAGCGGAGAATACGAGCAGTACTTC
j_gene: TRBJ2-4; d_gene: TRBD1; v_gene: TRBV7-9; abundance: -; CDR3aa: CASSRQGAGENIQYF; CDR3nt: TGTGCCAGCAGCCGACAGGGGGCGGGTGAAAACATTCAGTACTTC
j_gene: TRBJ2-1; d_gene: TRBD2; v_gene: TRBV7-2; abundance: -; CDR3aa: CASTDRETSGSNEQFF; CDR3nt: TGTGCCAGCACCGACCGAGAGACTAGCGGGAGTAATGAGCAGTTCTTC
j_gene: TRBJ2-3; d_gene: TRBD2; v_gene: TRBV7-3; abundance: -; CDR3aa: CASSLTASGSGTDTQYF; CDR3nt: TGTGCCAGCAGCTTAACGGCTAGCGGGAGTGGCACAGATACGCAGTATTTT
j_gene: TRBJ2-1; d_gene: -; v_gene: TRBV15; abundance: -; CDR3aa: CATSRDYSWAHEQFF; CDR3nt: TGTGCCACCAGCAGAGATTACAGCTGGGCGCATGAGCAGTTCTTC
j_gene: TRBJ1-2; d_gene: TRBD1; v_gene: TRBV25-1; abundance: once; CDR3aa: CASSESGQLYGYTF; CDR3nt: TGTGCCAGCAGTGAGTCGGGACAGCTTTATGGCTACACCTTC
j_gene: TRBJ1-2; d_gene: -; v_gene: TRBV7-6; abundance: -; CDR3aa: CASSGDQGNYGYTF; CDR3nt: TGTGCCAGCAGCGGAGACCAGGGGAACTATGGCTACACCTTC
j_gene: TRBJ1-4; d_gene: -; v_gene: TRBV19; abundance: -; CDR3aa: CASSIAGSGDEKLFF; CDR3nt: TGTGCCAGTAGTATAGCGGGGAGCGGTGATGAAAAACTGTTTTTT
j_gene: TRBJ1-3; d_gene: -; v_gene: TRBV7-2; abundance: -; CDR3aa: CASSLVGSRGPSGNTIYF; CDR3nt: TGTGCCAGCAGCTTAGTAGGTAGCAGGGGCCCCTCTGGAAACACCATATATTTT
j_gene: TRBJ2-7; d_gene: TRBD1; v_gene: TRBV2; abundance: -; CDR3aa: CASSVDRGPSYEQYF; CDR3nt: TGTGCCAGCAGTGTGGACAGGGGCCCTTCCTACGAGCAGTACTTC
j_gene: TRBJ1-3; d_gene: TRBD1; v_gene: TRBV9; abundance: -; CDR3aa: CASSVLGGDGIAGNTIYF; CDR3nt: TGTGCCAGCAGCGTATTAGGGGGCGACGGAATAGCTGGAAACACCATATATTTT
j_gene: TRBJ2-2; d_gene: TRBD1; v_gene: TRBV15; abundance: -; CDR3aa: CATSRDRGQGSGELFF; CDR3nt: TGTGCCACCAGCAGAGATCGGGGACAGGGTTCAGGGGAGCTGTTTTTT
j_gene: TRBJ2-7; d_gene: TRBD2; v_gene: TRBV7-2; abundance: -; CDR3aa: CASTLRGSGGEQYF; CDR3nt: TGTGCCAGCACCCTGCGGGGGTCGGGGGGCGAGCAGTACTTC
j_gene: TRBJ2-1; d_gene: TRBD2; v_gene: TRBV2; abundance: -; CDR3aa: CASSGLAAANEQFF; CDR3nt: TGTGCCAGCAGTGGTCTAGCGGCGGCCAATGAGCAGTTCTTC
j_gene: TRBJ1-2; d_gene: TRBD1; v_gene: TRBV19; abundance: once; CDR3aa: CASSPWTGEGYTF; CDR3nt: TGTGCCAGTAGTCCGTGGACAGGGGAAGGCTACACCTTC
j_gene: TRBJ2-7; d_gene: TRBD2; v_gene: TRBV28; abundance: few; CDR3aa: CASSRAGAGSNEQYF; CDR3nt: TGTGCCAGCTCCAGGGCGGGAGCCGGGAGTAACGAGCAGTACTTC
j_gene: TRBJ2-7; d_gene: TRBD2; v_gene: TRBV13; abundance: -; CDR3aa: CASSEGLASYEQYF; CDR3nt: TGTGCCAGCAGCGAGGGACTAGCCTCCTACGAGCAGTACTTC
j_gene: TRBJ1-4; d_gene: TRBD1; v_gene: TRBV6-5; abundance: -; CDR3aa: CASSYSRDSAEKLFF; CDR3nt: TGTGCCAGCAGTTACAGTAGGGACAGCGCTGAAAAACTGTTTTTT
j_gene: TRBJ2-1; d_gene: -; v_gene: TRBV10-2; abundance: once; CDR3aa: CASRRIAHSNQFF; CDR3nt: TGCGCCAGCAGGCGGATTGCCCACTCCAACCAGTTCTTC
j_gene: TRBJ2-1; d_gene: TRBD2; v_gene: TRBV6-1; abundance: -; CDR3aa: CASRPGTSGEQFF; CDR3nt: TGTGCCAGCAGACCCGGGACTAGCGGGGAGCAGTTCTTC
j_gene: TRBJ1-3; d_gene: -; v_gene: TRBV7-2; abundance: -; CDR3aa: CASSLAGGNSGNTIYF; CDR3nt: TGTGCCAGCAGCTTAGCGGGGGGGAACTCTGGAAACACCATATATTTT